The clone carrying this TCR beta chain has more than one count but fewer than ten. The sample comes from a study of control samples from healthy donors and cancer patients. The CDR3 is 15 amino acids. Germline V gene sequence: CDR1 SGHNT, CDR2 YYREEE (reference sequence). V lost 4 bases and J lost 5, with 19 bases in between. Here immunoSEQ multiplex PCR was the method, and the copy in TCRdb shows in-frame clones only, minus some. Of 250,000 to 300,000 clones in the sample, approximately 80% were seen once. The sequenced sample consisted of PBMCs. The V call is TRBV5-4, the J call TRBJ2-7, with D perhaps TRBD1 (7 bases). This sequence originates from a woman aged 55-69 years with lung cancer. The CDR3 is CASSPQGGTVDEQYF. The CDR3 DNA reads as TGTGCCAGCAGCCCCCAAGGCGGGACAGTCGACGAGCAGTACTTC.